Listed below are T cell receptor beta chains from one sample, sequenced in a study of blood T cells in healthy people across ages. One entry per CDR3 protein results from TCRdb running MiXCR on the 5' RACE reads. The sample records 850,000 to 950,000 distinct CDR3 sequences, under 35% being singletons. Specimen: blood. All receptors come from an elderly woman in good health. CDR3s include the opening cysteine and the closing phenylalanine or tryptophan. Fields, in order: J gene, V gene, CDR3 protein.

TRBJ2-5 | TRBV7-8 | CASSQLAGQETQYF
TRBJ2-3 | TRBV19 | CASSKELRGGTDTQYF
TRBJ2-2 | TRBV5-1 | CASSLERQGPGGELFF
TRBJ1-5 | TRBV20-1 | CSARDESQANQPQHF
TRBJ2-7 | TRBV6-6 | CASSYTTTGRGEQYF
TRBJ2-7 | TRBV12-3/TRBV12-4 | CASGGRSSYEQYF
TRBJ1-1 | TRBV4-1 | CASSQRGDGQRLEAFF
TRBJ2-1 | TRBV7-2 | CASSLMFASSSYNEQFF
TRBJ2-2 | TRBV11-2 | CASSLFQRGTGELFF
TRBJ2-1 | TRBV5-4 | CASSPIAGEQFF
TRBJ2-7 | TRBV10-3 | CAISDGTSGSYEQYF
TRBJ1-6 | TRBV20-1 | CSARKGVVHSPLHF
TRBJ2-1 | TRBV5-1 | CASSVAGVVYNEQFF
TRBJ2-1 | TRBV2 | CASKGGGPSYNEQFF
TRBJ1-2 | TRBV9 | CASSVEAGRHGYTF
TRBJ2-4 | TRBV5-1 | CASSSGLADKNIQYF
TRBJ1-2 | TRBV5-6 | CASSPFDSNYGYTF
TRBJ1-5 | TRBV28 | CASSPQGKYYQPQHF
TRBJ2-7 | TRBV7-9 | CASSRTKGYEQYF
TRBJ2-1 | TRBV5-1 | CASSSGDRSNNEQFF
TRBJ2-1 | TRBV3-1 | CASSDRRNEQFF
TRBJ2-1 | TRBV5-4 | CASSLAYGGPFNEQFF
TRBJ2-1 | TRBV7-8 | CASSFFSEGVTYNEQFF
TRBJ2-6 | TRBV5-5 | CASSLTPTGGSSGANVLTF
TRBJ2-3 | TRBV7-9 | CASSRNRADTQYF
TRBJ2-3 | TRBV12-3/TRBV12-4 | CASSPSHSRADTQYF
TRBJ2-7 | TRBV30 | CAWSVGGSYEQYF
TRBJ2-5 | TRBV9 | CASSVGTLQETQYF
TRBJ2-1 | TRBV27 | CASSLMWGGPYEQFF
. | TRBV5-1 | CASSLSASGGYEQYF
TRBJ1-2 | TRBV20-1 | CSARAGQSYGYTF
TRBJ2-7 | TRBV7-9 | CASSRQGAEQYF
TRBJ2-1 | TRBV7-9 | CASSLLAGGLDEQFF
TRBJ2-5 | TRBV7-2 | CASSLLRGGQETQYF
TRBJ1-4 | TRBV27 | CASSPRRFEKLFF
TRBJ1-5 | TRBV2 | CASRANTGPQHF
TRBJ1-5 | TRBV12-3/TRBV12-4 | CASSLGQGQLPQHF
TRBJ2-1 | TRBV6-2/TRBV6-3 | CASSYQQNNEQFF
TRBJ2-3 | TRBV7-9 | CASLTSQPPDTQYF
TRBJ1-2 | TRBV7-2 | CASSLKEGLNYGYTF
TRBJ2-1 | TRBV7-2 | CASSYTGLAGINEQFF
TRBJ2-3 | TRBV7-2 | CASSLSTAVYLTDTQYF
TRBJ2-7 | TRBV10-2 | CAAGTRFSSYEQYF
TRBJ1-2 | TRBV3-1 | CASRPDRAYGGYTF
TRBJ2-2 | TRBV4-3 | CASSHRGGRPSTGELFF
TRBJ1-5 | TRBV7-6 | CASSLEGTGVRGQPQHF
TRBJ2-5 | TRBV20-1 | CSAQPGTAEETQYF
TRBJ1-1 | TRBV27 | CASSSWNTEAFF
TRBJ2-2 | TRBV7-2 | CASSFGLAVGELFF
TRBJ1-2 | TRBV12-3/TRBV12-4 | CASSLIGRGGGYTF
TRBJ2-1 | TRBV6-6 | CASSRGLDYNEQFF
TRBJ1-1 | TRBV6-2/TRBV6-3 | CASSYSGRNEAFF
TRBJ2-7 | TRBV10-3 | CAISESGFSYEQYF
TRBJ2-3 | TRBV20-1 | CSASQTSGGLDTQYF
TRBJ2-1 | TRBV19 | CASSPGQHNEQFF